This passage covers 17 T cell receptor beta chains from one sample sequenced in a study of shared clonotypes between healthy human individuals. Clones were sequenced by immunoSEQ multiplex PCR, and TCRdb holds only the in-frame ones, with some missing. This table holds about 1,900,000 clones, approximately 94% found once. Naive CD8 cells lacked CD45RO and underwent positive selection for CCR7, leaving out terminally differentiated effector memory CD45RA+ cells. The sequenced sample was naive CD8+ T cells sorted from blood. These receptors came from a man between 18 and 29 years old in good health.

The V call is TRBV19, the J call TRBJ2-2, with 8 bases lining up with TRBD1. CDR1 is LNHDA and CDR2 is SQIVND in the germline V gene (reference sequence). V gave up 5 bases and J gave up 3 bases; unmatched junction bases: 8. The CDR3 spans 16 residues. CDR3 sequence reads: CASSSRTGRDTGELFF. As DNA, the CDR3 is TGTGCCAGTAGTTCGAGGACAGGGCGGGACACCGGGGAGCTGTTTTTT.

The chain couples TRBV5-6 to TRBJ2-7; no definite D call. The germline V and J ends were trimmed by 6 bases and 2 bases, with 15 bases remaining between them. Looked up from germline, CDR1 is SGHDT and CDR2 is YYEEEE. The CDR3 is made up of 14 amino acids. The CDR3 region is CASTVGFGAYEQYF. The CDR3 region has the DNA TGTGCCAGCACAGTGGGATTTGGAGCCTACGAGCAGTACTTC.

CDR3 loop: CASSLLKNAPENSPLHF. The DNA of the CDR3 is TGTGCCAGCAGCTTATTAAAGAACGCCCCGGAGAATTCACCCCTCCACTTT. This rearrangement joins TRBV7-2 to TRBJ1-6; D is uncertain. Germline V gene sequence: CDR1 SGHTA, CDR2 FQGNSA. The V end was cut by 2 bases, the J end by 7 bases, with 18 bases between. The CDR3 loop spans 17 amino acids.

Details on this clone: The sample carries other DNA sequences with the same CDR3. V usage is TRBV28 and J usage is TRBJ1-1; D perhaps matches TRBD1 (6 bases). Per germline, CDR1 MDHEN and CDR2 SYDVKM. V shed 8 bases and J shed 4 bases, with 14 bases lying between them. The CDR3 sequence is 13 residues long. The DNA of the CDR3 is TGTGCCAGCCGGCCCACAGGGAGCACTGAAGCTTTCTTT. This encodes CASRPTGSTEAFF.

Only one count was recorded for this clone. V usage is TRBV2 and J usage is TRBJ2-3; TRBD2 agrees at 12 bases. The length of the CDR3 is 15 residues. J was trimmed by 15 bases and V by 3 bases; bases with no gene match: 13. Germline assignment: CDR1 SNHLY and CDR2 FYNNEI. CDR3 DNA sequence: TGTGCCAGCAGTGACGGTCTAGCGGGGGGGCGCGGTTCCTATTTT. Its protein product is CASSDGLAGGRGSYF.

This chain uses TRBV4-3 with TRBJ2-5, with TRBD1 as a possible D gene (5 bases). The CDR3 contains 15 residues. The germline V gene has CDR1 LGHNA and CDR2 YSLEER. Trimming pared 4 bases from V and 2 bases from J, leaving 14 bases between. The CDR3 here is CASSPYRGLQETQYF. The CDR3 nucleotides read TGCGCCAGCAGCCCCTATAGGGGCCTTCAAGAGACCCAGTACTTC.

The V and J genes are TRBV4-3 and TRBJ2-3; D may be TRBD2 (5 bases). Trimming cost V 0 bases and J 3 bases, with 10 bases left between them. Germline-derived CDR1 and CDR2 are LGHNA and YSLEER. This CDR3 contains 15 residues. Written as DNA, the CDR3 is TGCGCCAGCAGCCAAGATGGACTCAAGACAGATACGCAGTATTTT. This encodes CASSQDGLKTDTQYF.

This chain uses TRBV27 with TRBJ2-5, with 11 bases fitting TRBD2. Germline loops: CDR1 MNHEY, CDR2 SMNVEV (reference sequence). Trimming removed 3 bases from V and 5 bases from J; junction bases left unmatched: 8. The CDR3 is 16 residues long. CDR3 sequence reads: CASSLTSGDLPETQYF. DNA for the CDR3: TGTGCCAGCAGTTTGACTAGCGGGGACCTCCCGGAGACCCAGTACTTC.

This chain connects TRBV6-1 to TRBJ2-7; 7 bases agree with TRBD2. The V gene end was trimmed by 3 bases and the J gene end by 2 bases; junction bases not matched to a gene: 7. Germline V lookup: CDR1 MNHNS, CDR2 SASEGT. This CDR3 has 15 amino acids. CDR3 region: CASSDWGGSAYEQYF. The CDR3 DNA sequence: TGTGCCAGCAGTGATTGGGGCGGGAGCGCCTACGAGCAGTACTTC.

Comments on this clone: At one of its ends the junction is not consistent with the germline gene, which may arise from a read error. This chain connects TRBV7-7 to TRBJ1-6; no reliable D call. This CDR3 contains 13 residues. The germline gives CDR1 SSHAT, CDR2 FNYEAQ (reference sequence). The CDR3, as DNA: TGTGCTAGCAGCCTAGGAGAGGATTCACCCCTCCACTTT. Translating it yields CASSLGEDSPLHF.

Turning to this clone: The same CDR3 is also encoded by other DNA sequences in this sample. CDR3 region: CASSQGRGRYEQYF. CDR3 bases: TGCGCCAGCAGCCAAGGCAGGGGACGATACGAGCAGTACTTC. The chain carries TRBV4-3 and TRBJ2-7; D possibly corresponds to TRBD1 (6 bases). CDR1 LGHNA and CDR2 YSLEER come from the germline V gene. CDR3 length: 14 amino acids. Trimming removed 1 base at V and 4 bases at J, with 11 bases between.

This chain links TRBV2 with TRBJ2-1; TRBD2 agrees at 7 bases. The J segment lost 8 bases and the V segment lost 6 bases, leaving 19 bases of the junction unmatched. CDR1 SNHLY and CDR2 FYNNEI come from the germline V gene. The length of the CDR3 is 17 residues. CDR3 DNA sequence: TGTGCCAGCAGCCAACCTGGACTAGTGGAGATAGGCGATGAGCAGTTCTTC. Amino acid sequence: CASSQPGLVEIGDEQFF.

The chain links TRBV27 to TRBJ2-5; D not resolved. Trimming pared 6 bases from V and 3 bases from J, leaving 17 bases between. The germline V gene has CDR1 MNHEY and CDR2 SMNVEV (reference sequence). CDR3 size: 15 residues. In nucleotides, the CDR3 is TGTGCCAGCAGCCCCTTGAACGGGTGGGAAGAGACCCAGTACTTC. This translates into CASSPLNGWEETQYF.

This sequence joins TRBV28 and TRBJ2-1; either TRBD1 or TRBD2 may fit D (5 bases each). The V end lost 8 bases, the J end lost 0 bases, and 14 bases lay between the germline ends. The CDR3 extends over 15 amino acids. CDR1 and CDR2 from the germline V gene are MDHEN and SYDVKM. The chain's CDR3 is CASRPGASSYNEQFF. CDR3 DNA sequence: TGTGCCAGCCGCCCCGGGGCCAGCTCCTACAATGAGCAGTTCTTC.

CDR3 sequence reads: CASSLVAVYGYTF. In DNA form, the CDR3 reads TGTGCCAGCAGCTTGGTTGCGGTCTATGGCTACACCTTC. The rearrangement joins TRBV5-8 to TRBJ1-2; no definite D call. Germline CDR1 reads SGHTS; CDR2 reads YDEGEE. V lost 0 bases and J 4 bases, leaving 7 bases between the germline ends. The CDR3 length is 13 residues.

The chain uses TRBV9 and TRBJ2-1; D is unclear. This CDR3 has 17 residues. Germline CDR1 and CDR2: SGDLS and YYNGEE. V was cut by 3 bases and J by 8 bases, with 24 bases left in between. The CDR3 sequence: CASSAGYSLDLGDEQFF. CDR3 nucleotides: TGTGCCAGCAGCGCTGGTTATAGCCTAGATCTTGGCGATGAGCAGTTCTTC.

This clone was detected once. The gene calls are TRBV19 and TRBJ2-5; D not certain. The CDR3 loop spans 14 amino acids. Deletions cut 3 bases from V and 2 bases from J, with 10 bases between. From germline, CDR1 is LNHDA and CDR2 SQIVND (reference sequence). The CDR3 sequence is CASSIGSLQETQYF. The DNA for the CDR3 is TGTGCCAGTAGTATTGGGTCCCTGCAAGAGACCCAGTACTTC.